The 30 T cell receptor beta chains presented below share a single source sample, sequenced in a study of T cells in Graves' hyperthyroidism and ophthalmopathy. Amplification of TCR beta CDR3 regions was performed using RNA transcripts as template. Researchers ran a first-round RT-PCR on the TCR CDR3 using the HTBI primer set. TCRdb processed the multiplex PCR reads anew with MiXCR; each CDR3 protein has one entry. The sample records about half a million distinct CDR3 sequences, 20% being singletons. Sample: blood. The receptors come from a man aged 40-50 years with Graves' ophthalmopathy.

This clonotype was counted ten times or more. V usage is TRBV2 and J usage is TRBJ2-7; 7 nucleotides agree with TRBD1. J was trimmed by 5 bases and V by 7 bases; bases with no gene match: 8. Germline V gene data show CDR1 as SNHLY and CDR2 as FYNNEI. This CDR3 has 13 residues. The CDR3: CASMTGSSDEQYF. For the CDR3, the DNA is TGTGCCAGCATGACAGGGAGCTCGGACGAGCAGTACTTC. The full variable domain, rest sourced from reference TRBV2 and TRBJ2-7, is EPEVTQTPSHQVTQMGQEVILRCVPISNHLYFYWYRQILGQKVEFLVSFYNNEISEKSEIFDDQFSVERPDGSNFTLKIRSTKLEDSAMYFCASMTGSSDEQYFGPGTRLTVT.

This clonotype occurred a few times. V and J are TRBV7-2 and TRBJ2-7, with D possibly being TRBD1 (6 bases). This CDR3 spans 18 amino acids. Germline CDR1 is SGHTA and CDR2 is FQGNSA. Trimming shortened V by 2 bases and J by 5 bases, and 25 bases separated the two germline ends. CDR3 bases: TGTGCCAGCAGCTTAACGGTCGTCGTCCAGGGACATCCCCACGAGCAGTACTTC. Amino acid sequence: CASSLTVVVQGHPHEQYF.

CDR3 in amino acids: CASSTGAGVSETQYF. As DNA, the CDR3 is TGTGCCAGCAGCACCGGAGCGGGAGTTAGTGAGACCCAGTACTTC. The chain has TRBV2 and TRBJ2-5, with TRBD2 identical over 8 bases. Germline CDR1 reads SNHLY; CDR2 reads FYNNEI. V dropped 6 bases and J dropped 5; count of bases not matched to a gene: 11. The CDR3 length is 15 residues.

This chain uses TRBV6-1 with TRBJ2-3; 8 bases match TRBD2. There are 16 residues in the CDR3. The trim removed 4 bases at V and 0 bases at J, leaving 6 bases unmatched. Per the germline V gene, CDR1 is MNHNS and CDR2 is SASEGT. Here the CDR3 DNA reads TGTGCCAGCAGTGGGGGACTAGGGGTTAGCACAGATACGCAGTATTTT. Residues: CASSGGLGVSTDTQYF.

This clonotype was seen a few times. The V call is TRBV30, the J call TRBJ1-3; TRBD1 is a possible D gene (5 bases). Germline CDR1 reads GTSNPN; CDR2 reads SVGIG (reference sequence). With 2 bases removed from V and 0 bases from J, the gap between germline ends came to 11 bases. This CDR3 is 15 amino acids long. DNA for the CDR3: TGTGCCTGGAGTCCGGGGGTAAGCTCTGGAAACACCATATATTTT. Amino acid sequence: CAWSPGVSSGNTIYF. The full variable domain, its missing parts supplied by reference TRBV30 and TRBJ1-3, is SQTIHQWPATLVQPVGSPLSLECTVEGTSNPNLYWYRQAAGRGLQLLFYSVGIGQISSEVPQNLSASRPQDRQFILSSKKLLLSDSGFYLCAWSPGVSSGNTIYFGEGSWLTVV.

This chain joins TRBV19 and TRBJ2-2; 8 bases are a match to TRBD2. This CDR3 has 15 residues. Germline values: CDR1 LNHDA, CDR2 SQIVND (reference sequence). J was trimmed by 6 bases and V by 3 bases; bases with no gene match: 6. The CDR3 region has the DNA TGTGCCAGTAGTATCCTAGCGGGTATCGCCGGGGAGCTGTTTTTT. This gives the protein CASSILAGIAGELFF.

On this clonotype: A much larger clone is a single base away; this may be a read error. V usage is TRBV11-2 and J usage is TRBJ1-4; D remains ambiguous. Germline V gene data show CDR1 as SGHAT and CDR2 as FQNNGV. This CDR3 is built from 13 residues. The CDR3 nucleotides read TGTGCCAGCAGAAGAGGCGTGAATGAAAAACCGTTTTTT. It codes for CASRRGVNEKPFF.

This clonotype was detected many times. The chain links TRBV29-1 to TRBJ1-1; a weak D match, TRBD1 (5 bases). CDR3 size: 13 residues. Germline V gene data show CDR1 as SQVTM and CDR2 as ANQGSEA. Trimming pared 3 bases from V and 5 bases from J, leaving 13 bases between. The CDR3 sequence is CSVDEGGGTEAFF. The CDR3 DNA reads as TGCAGCGTTGATGAGGGCGGGGGGACTGAAGCTTTCTTT.

CDR3 coding DNA: TGTGCCAGCAGCACACAGGGGGTTGGCCGTCAGCCCCAGCATTTT. It encodes CASSTQGVGRQPQHF. The chain recombines TRBV28 with TRBJ1-5, with 8 bases aligning to TRBD1. Trimming removed 6 bases from V and 6 bases from J; junction bases left unmatched: 10. CDR3 size: 15 residues. In germline, CDR1 is MDHEN, CDR2 SYDVKM.

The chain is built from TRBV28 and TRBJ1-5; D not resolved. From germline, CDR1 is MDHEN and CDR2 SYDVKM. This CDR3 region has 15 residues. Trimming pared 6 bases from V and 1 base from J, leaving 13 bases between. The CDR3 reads CASRYDVGSNQPQHF. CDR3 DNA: TGTGCCAGCAGATACGACGTGGGGAGCAATCAGCCCCAGCATTTT.

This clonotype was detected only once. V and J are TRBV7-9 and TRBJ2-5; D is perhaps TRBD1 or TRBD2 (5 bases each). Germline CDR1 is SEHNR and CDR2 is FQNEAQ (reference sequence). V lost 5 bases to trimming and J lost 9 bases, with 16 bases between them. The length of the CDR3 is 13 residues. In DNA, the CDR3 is TGTGCCAGCAGCCTTGGGACCTACGGGGCCCAGTACTTC. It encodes CASSLGTYGAQYF.

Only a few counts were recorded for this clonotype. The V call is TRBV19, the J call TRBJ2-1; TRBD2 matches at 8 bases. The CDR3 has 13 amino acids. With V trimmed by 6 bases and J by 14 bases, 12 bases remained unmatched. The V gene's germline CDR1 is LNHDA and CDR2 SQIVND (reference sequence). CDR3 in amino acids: CASSNSAREGEFF. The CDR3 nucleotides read TGTGCCAGTAGCAACTCCGCCCGGGAGGGGGAGTTCTTC.

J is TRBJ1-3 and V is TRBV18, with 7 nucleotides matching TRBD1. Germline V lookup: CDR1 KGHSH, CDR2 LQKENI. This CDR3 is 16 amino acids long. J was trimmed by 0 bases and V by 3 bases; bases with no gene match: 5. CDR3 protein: CASSPGQSASGNTIYF. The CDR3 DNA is TGTGCCAGCTCACCGGGACAGTCCGCCTCTGGAAACACCATATATTTT.

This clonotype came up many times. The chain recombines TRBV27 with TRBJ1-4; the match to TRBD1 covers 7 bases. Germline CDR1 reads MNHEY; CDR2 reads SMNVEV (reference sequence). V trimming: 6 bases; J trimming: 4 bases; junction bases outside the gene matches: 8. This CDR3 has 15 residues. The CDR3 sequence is CASSSAGQDNEKLFF. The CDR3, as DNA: TGTGCCAGCAGCTCTGCCGGACAGGATAATGAAAAACTGTTTTTT.

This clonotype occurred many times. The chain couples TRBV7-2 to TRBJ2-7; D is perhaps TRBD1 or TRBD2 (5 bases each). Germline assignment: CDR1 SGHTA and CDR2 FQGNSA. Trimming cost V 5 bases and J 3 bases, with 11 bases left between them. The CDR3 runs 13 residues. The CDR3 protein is CASSRDPGYEQYF. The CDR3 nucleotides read TGTGCCAGCAGCCGGGACCCGGGCTACGAGCAGTACTTC.

In DNA form, the CDR3 reads TGTGCCAGCAGCTCTCGACAGGGTGTAGAGACCCAGTACTTC. Amino acids: CASSSRQGVETQYF. The chain couples TRBV11-2 to TRBJ2-5; 7 positions agree with TRBD1. Germline assignment: CDR1 SGHAT and CDR2 FQNNGV. The CDR3 totals 14 residues. The junction had 6 bases not matched to a gene; V was cut back by 4 bases and J by 4 bases.

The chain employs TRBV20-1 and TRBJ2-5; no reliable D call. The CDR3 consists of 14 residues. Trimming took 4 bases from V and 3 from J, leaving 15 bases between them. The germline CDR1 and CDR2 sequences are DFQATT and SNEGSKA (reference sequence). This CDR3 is CSAISVAREETQYF. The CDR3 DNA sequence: TGCAGTGCTATCTCTGTAGCCCGGGAAGAGACCCAGTACTTC.

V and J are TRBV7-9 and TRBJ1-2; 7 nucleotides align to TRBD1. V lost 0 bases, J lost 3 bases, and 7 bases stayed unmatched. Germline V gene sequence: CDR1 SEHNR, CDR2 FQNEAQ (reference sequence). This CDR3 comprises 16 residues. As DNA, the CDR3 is TGTGCCAGCAGCTTAGCCGGACAGGACATGCACTATGGCTACACCTTC. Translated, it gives CASSLAGQDMHYGYTF.

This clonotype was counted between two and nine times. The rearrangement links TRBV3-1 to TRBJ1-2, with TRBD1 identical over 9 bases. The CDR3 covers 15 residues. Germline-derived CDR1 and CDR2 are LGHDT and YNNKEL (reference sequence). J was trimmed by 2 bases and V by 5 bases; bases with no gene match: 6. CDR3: CASSSLQGANYGYTF. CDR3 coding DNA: TGTGCCAGCAGCTCGCTACAGGGGGCAAACTATGGCTACACCTTC.

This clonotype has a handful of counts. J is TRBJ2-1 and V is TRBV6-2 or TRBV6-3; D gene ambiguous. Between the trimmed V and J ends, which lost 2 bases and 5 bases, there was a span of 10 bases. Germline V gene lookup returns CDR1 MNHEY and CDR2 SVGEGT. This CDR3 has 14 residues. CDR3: CASSYDPPDNEQFF. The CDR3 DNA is TGTGCCAGCAGTTACGACCCCCCAGACAATGAGCAGTTCTTC.

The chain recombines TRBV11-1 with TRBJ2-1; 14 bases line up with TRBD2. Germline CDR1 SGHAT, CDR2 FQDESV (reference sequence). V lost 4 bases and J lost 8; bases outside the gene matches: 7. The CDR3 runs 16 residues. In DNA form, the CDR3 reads TGTGCCAGCAGCTCCCGGGGGACTAGCGGGAGCGATGAGCAGTTCTTC. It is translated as CASSSRGTSGSDEQFF.

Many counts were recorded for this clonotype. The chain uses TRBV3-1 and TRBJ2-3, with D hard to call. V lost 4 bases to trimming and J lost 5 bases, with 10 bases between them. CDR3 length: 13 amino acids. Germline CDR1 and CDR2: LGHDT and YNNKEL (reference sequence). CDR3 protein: CASSRYSQDTQYF. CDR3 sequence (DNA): TGTGCCAGCAGCCGATACAGTCAAGATACGCAGTATTTT.

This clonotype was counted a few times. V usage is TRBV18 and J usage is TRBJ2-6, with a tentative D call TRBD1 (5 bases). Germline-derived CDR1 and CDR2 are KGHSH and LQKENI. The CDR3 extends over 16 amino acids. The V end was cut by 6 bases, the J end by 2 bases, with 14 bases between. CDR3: CASSPKGAPGANVLTF. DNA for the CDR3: TGTGCCAGCTCTCCAAAAGGGGCTCCTGGGGCCAACGTCCTGACTTTC.

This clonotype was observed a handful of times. The CDR3 reads CASSVQGASTDTQYF. Written as DNA, the CDR3 is TGTGCCAGCTCGGTACAGGGGGCTAGCACAGATACGCAGTATTTT. The rearrangement joins TRBV18 to TRBJ2-3; 9 bases are a match to TRBD1. After removal of 6 bases from V and 0 bases from J, the junction contained 4 bases not matched to a gene. Germline CDR1 reads KGHSH; CDR2 reads LQKENI. CDR3 length: 15 residues.

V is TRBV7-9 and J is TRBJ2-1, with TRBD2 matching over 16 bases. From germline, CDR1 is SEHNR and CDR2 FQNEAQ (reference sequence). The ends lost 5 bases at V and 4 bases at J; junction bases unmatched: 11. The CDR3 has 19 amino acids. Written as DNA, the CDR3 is TGTGCCAGCAGCCTTTCACCGGGACTAGCGGGAGGGGGATACAATGAGCAGTTCTTC. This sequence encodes CASSLSPGLAGGGYNEQFF.

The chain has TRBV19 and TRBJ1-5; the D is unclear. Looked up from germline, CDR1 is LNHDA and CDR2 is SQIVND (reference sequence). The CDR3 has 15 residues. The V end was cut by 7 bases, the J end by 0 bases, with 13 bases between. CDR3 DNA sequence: TGTGCCAGTAAGGAAGGACTCCTTAGCAATCAGCCCCAGCATTTT. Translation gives CASKEGLLSNQPQHF.

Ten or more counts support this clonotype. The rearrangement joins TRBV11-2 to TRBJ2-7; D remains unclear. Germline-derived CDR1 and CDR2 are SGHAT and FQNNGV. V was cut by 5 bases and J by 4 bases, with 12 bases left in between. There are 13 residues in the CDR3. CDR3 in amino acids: CASSQANDYEQYF. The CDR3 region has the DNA TGTGCCAGCAGCCAGGCGAATGATTACGAGCAGTACTTC.

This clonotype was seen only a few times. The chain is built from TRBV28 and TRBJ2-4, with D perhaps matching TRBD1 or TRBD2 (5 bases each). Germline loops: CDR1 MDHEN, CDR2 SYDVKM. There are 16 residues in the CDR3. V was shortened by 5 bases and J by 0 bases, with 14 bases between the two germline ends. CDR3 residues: CASSAPGAAAKNIQYF. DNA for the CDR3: TGTGCCAGCAGTGCCCCCGGGGCGGCAGCCAAAAACATTCAGTACTTC.

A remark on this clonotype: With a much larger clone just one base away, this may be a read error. The CDR3 bases are TGCAGTGCTCGAGGACTAGCGGGGACCCGGACCCATGAGCAGTACTTC. It codes for CSARGLAGTRTHEQYF. V gene TRBV20-1 combines with J gene TRBJ2-7; 12 bases line up with TRBD2. CDR3 size: 16 residues. CDR1 and CDR2 from the germline V gene are DFQATT and SNEGSKA (reference sequence). The V segment lost 5 bases and the J segment 7 bases; nucleotides outside the gene matches: 15.

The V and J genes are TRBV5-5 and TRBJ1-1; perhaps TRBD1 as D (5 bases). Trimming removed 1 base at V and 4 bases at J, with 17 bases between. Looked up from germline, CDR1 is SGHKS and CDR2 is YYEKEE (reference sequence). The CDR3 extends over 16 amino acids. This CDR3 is CASSLIFRGSRTEAFF. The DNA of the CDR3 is TGTGCCAGCAGCTTGATTTTCCGGGGGTCGCGCACTGAAGCTTTCTTT.